This T cell receptor (beta chain) came from a study of cytomegalovirus exposure and HLA in healthy donors. Study-level information: The approximately 720 first-cohort repertoires and the approximately 130 validation repertoires shared the same platform, a later analysis reported.

Deletions cut 5 bases from V and 0 bases from J, with 17 bases between. CDR1 is SEHNR and CDR2 is FQNEAQ in the germline V gene (reference sequence). The CDR3 consists of 16 residues. Findings and limits, study-wide: Subsequent analysis revealed that first-cohort TCR clusters tended to co-occur in the approximately 120 validation repertoires.

This clone was detected only once. Antigen unknown. The repertoire was sequenced with immunoSEQ multiplex PCR; TCRdb's copy has only in-frame clones and lacks some. The top ten clones hold roughly an eighth of a sample with about 200,000 clones, 75% to 85% of them seen once. The V gene is TRBV7-9, the J gene TRBJ2-7, with D perhaps TRBD1 (5 bases). The clonotype comes from a woman in her 30s in good health and CMV-seropositive. Source material: PBMCs. Here the CDR3 DNA reads TGTGCCAGCAGCCCAGTGGGGCAGGCTAGCTCCTACGAGCAGTACTTC. As protein: CASSPVGQASSYEQYF.